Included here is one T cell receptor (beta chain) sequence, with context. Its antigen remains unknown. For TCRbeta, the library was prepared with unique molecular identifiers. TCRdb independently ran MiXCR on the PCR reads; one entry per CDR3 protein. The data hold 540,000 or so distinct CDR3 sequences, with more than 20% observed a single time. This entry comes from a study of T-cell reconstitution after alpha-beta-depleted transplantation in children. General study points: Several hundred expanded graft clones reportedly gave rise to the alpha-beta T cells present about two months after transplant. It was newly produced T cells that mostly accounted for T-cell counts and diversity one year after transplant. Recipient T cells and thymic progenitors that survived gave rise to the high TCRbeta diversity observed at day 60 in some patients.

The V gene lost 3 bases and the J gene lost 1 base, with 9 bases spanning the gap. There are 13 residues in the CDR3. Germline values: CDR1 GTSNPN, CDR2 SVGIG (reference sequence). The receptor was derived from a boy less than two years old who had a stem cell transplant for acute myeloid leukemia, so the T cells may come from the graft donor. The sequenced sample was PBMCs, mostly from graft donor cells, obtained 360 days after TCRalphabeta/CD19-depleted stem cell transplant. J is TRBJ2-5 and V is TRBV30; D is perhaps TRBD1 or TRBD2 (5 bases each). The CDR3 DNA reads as TGTGCCTGGAGGACGGGGCTCCAAGAGACCCAGTACTTC. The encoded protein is CAWRTGLQETQYF.